This TCR beta chain is drawn from a study of cytomegalovirus exposure and HLA in healthy donors. 13 Jbeta primers and 60 Vbeta primers were used for the PCR. Here immunoSEQ multiplex PCR was the method, and the copy in TCRdb shows in-frame clones only, minus some. Among approximately 170,000 clones listed, roughly 70% were seen once. Comments on this clone: The antigen remains unidentified.

Healthy bone marrow donors formed the donor group. The germline V gene has CDR1 SQVTM and CDR2 ANQGSEA. The V gene lost 6 bases and the J gene lost 6 bases, with 18 bases spanning the gap. The CDR3 is 14 amino acids. Study-wide results and limits: Across donors, sequencing depth was assumed by presence/absence analyses to be roughly uniform. Reportedly, a later analysis found an Asian-associated ancestry cluster had fewer N-insertions than the roughly 630-donor mean. A previous analysis found most TCR beta V segments productive roughly 87% or roughly 30% of the time.

This receptor was identified in a girl aged 5-17 years in good health and CMV-seronegative. The rearrangement uses TRBV29-1 and TRBJ1-5; tentative D call: TRBD1 (6 bases). The sample taken for sequencing was PBMCs. The CDR3 is CSVGPAGVGQPQHF. The CDR3 DNA follows: TGCAGCGTGGGACCAGCAGGGGTCGGTCAGCCCCAGCATTTT.